The entry that follows covers one T cell receptor beta chain sequence. Its target is unknown. Sequenced by immunoSEQ multiplex PCR; TCRdb stores in-frame clones only, minus some. The sample lists around 50,000 clones; nearly 90% were seen once. This sample was included in a study of PD-1 blockade in classical Hodgkin lymphoma. Notes on the study in general: Among the patients, those starting nivolumab under 1 year after ASCT were excluded. A significant rise in TCR diversity was seen by C4D1 for CD4+ cells but not for CD8+ cells.

Time point indicated: cycle 4 day 1 (C4D1), after 6 weeks of nivolumab. Relapse after autologous stem cell transplantation occurred in every patient, and brentuximab vedotin exposure varied. The CDR3 length is 13 residues. CDR1 SGHTA and CDR2 FQGTGA come from the germline V gene. The V gene lost 1 base and the J gene lost 5 bases, with 8 bases spanning the gap. The source is a human donor with classical Hodgkin lymphoma. The V and J genes are TRBV7-3 and TRBJ2-5; tentatively, D is TRBD1 (6 bases). This material consisted of peripheral blood mononuclear cells (PBMCs), taken before the fourth cycle of nivolumab. CDR3 in amino acids: CASSLNREETQYF. CDR3 nucleotides: TGTGCCAGCAGCTTAAACAGGGAGGAGACCCAGTACTTC.